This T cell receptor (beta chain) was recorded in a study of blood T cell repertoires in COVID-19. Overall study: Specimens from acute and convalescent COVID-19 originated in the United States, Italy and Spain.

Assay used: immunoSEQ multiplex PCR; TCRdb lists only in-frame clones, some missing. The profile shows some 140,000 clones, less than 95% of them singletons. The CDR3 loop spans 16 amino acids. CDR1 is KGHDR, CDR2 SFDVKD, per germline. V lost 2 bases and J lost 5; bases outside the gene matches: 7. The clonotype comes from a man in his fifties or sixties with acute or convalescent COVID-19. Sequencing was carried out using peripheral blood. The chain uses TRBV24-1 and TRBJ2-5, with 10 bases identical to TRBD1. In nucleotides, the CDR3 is TGTGCCACCAGTGATTGGGTGACAGGGGGCGGCGAGACCCAGTACTTC. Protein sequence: CATSDWVTGGGETQYF.